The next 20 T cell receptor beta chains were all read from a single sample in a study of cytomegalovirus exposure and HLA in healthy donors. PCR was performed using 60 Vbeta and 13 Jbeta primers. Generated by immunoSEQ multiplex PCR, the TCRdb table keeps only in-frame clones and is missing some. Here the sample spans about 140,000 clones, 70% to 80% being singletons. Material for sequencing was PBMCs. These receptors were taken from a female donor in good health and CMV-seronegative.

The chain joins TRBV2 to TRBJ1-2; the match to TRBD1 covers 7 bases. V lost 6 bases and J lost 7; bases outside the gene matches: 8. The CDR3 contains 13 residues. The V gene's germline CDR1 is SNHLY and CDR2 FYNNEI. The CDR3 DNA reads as TGTGCCAGCAGCCTCTCGACAGGGCGTGGCTACACCTTC. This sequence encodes CASSLSTGRGYTF.

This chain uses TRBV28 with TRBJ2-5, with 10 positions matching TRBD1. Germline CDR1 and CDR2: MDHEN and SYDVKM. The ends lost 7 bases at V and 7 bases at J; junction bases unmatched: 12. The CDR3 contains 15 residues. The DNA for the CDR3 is TGTGCCAGCACCAAGCCGGGACAGGGGATGGGGACCCAGTACTTC. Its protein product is CASTKPGQGMGTQYF.

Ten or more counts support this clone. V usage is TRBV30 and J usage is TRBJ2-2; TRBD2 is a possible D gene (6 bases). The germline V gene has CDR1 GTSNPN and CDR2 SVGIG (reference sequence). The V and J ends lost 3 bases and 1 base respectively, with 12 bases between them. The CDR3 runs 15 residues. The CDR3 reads CAWRGGRKNTGELFF. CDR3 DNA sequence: TGTGCCTGGAGGGGAGGCAGGAAGAACACCGGGGAGCTGTTTTTT.

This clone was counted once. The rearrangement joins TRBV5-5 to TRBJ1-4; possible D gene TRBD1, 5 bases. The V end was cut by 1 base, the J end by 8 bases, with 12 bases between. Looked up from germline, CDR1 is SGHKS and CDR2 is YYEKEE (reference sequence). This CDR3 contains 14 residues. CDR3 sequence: CASSLQPGREKLFF. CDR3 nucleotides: TGTGCCAGCAGCTTGCAGCCAGGGCGAGAAAAACTGTTTTTT.

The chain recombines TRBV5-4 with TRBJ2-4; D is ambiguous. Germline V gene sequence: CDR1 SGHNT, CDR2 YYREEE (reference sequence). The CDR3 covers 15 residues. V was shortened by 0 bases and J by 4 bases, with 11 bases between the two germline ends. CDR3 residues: CASSLAGSRKNIQYF. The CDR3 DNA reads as TGTGCCAGCAGCTTGGCCGGGTCAAGGAAAAACATTCAGTACTTC.

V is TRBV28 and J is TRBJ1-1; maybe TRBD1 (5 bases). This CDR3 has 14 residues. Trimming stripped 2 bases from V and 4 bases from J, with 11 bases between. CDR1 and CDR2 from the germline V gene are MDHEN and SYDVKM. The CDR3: CASSLPGGGTEAFF. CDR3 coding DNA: TGTGCCAGCAGTTTACCCGGGGGTGGCACTGAAGCTTTCTTT.

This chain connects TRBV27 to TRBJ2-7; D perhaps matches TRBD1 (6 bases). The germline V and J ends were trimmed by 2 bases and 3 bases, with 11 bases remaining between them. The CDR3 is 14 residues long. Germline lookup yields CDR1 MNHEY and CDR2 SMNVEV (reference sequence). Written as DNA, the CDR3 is TGTGCCAGCAGTTTAATCGGACAGCACTACGAGCAGTACTTC. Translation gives CASSLIGQHYEQYF.

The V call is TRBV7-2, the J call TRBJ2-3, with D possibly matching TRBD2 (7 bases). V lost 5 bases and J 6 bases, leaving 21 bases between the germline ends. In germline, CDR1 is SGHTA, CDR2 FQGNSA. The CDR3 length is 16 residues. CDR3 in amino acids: CASSPGEGLGGDTQYF. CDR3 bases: TGTGCCAGCAGCCCGGGGGAAGGACTAGGGGGGGATACGCAGTATTTT.

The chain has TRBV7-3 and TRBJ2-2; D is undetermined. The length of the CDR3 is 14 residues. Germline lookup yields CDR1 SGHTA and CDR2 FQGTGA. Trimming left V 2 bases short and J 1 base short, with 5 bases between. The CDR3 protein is CASSLSGNTGELFF. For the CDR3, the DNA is TGTGCCAGCAGCTTATCCGGGAACACCGGGGAGCTGTTTTTT.

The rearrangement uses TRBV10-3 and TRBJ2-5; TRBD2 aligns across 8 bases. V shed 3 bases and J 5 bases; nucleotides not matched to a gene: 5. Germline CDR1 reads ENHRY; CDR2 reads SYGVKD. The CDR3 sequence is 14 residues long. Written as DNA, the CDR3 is TGTGCCATCAGTGACCGAGCGGGAGTGGAGACCCAGTACTTC. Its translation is CAISDRAGVETQYF.

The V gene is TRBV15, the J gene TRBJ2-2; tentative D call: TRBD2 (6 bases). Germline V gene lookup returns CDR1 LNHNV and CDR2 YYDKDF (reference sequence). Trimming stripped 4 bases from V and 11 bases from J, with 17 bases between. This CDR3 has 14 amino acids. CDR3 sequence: CATSNGEDNHELFF. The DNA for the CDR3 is TGTGCCACCAGCAATGGGGAGGACAATCACGAGCTGTTTTTT.

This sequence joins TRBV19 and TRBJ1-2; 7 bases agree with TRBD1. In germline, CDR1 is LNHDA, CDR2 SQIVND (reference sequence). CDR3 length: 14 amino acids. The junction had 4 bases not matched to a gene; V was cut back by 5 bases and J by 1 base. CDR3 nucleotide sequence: TGTGCCAGTAGTGTCGACAGGGATAACTATGGCTACACCTTC. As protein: CASSVDRDNYGYTF. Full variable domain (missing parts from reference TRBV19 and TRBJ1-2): DGGITQSPKYLFRKEGQNVTLSCEQNLNHDAMYWYRQDPGQGLRLIYYSQIVNDFQKGDIAEGYSVSREKKESFPLTVTSAQKNPTAFYLCASSVDRDNYGYTFGSGTRLTVV.

The CDR3: CASSSYMSGHQIQYF. For the CDR3, the DNA is TGTGCCAGCAGCTCCTATATGAGCGGGCACCAGATTCAGTACTTC. The chain combines TRBV7-2 with TRBJ2-4; D possibly corresponds to TRBD2 (6 bases). The V end lost 4 bases, the J end lost 10 bases, and 20 bases lay between the germline ends. This CDR3 region has 15 residues. Germline V gene data show CDR1 as SGHTA and CDR2 as FQGNSA.

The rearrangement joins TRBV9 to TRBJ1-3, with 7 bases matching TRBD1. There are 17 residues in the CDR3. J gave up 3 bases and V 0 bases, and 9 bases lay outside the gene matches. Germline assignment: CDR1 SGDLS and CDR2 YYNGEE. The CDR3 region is CASSVGIGTDYGNTIYF. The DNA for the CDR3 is TGTGCCAGCAGCGTAGGAATAGGGACAGACTATGGAAACACCATATATTTT.

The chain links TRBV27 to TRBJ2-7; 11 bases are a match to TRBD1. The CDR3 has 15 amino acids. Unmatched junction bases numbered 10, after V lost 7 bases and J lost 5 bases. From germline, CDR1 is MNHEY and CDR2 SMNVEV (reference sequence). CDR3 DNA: TGTGCCAGCACCCGGACAGGGGGCAGCGTCGACGAGCAGTACTTC. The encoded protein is CASTRTGGSVDEQYF.

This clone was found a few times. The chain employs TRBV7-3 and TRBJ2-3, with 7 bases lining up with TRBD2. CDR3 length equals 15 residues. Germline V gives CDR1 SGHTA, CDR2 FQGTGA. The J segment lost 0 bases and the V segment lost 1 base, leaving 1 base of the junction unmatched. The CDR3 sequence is CASSLNGGSTDTQYF. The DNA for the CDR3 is TGTGCCAGCAGCTTAAACGGGGGGAGCACAGATACGCAGTATTTT.

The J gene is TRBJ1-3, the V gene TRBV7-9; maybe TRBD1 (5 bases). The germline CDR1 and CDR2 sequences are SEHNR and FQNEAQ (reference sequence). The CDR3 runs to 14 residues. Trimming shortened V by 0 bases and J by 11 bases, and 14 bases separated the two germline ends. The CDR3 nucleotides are TGTGCCAGCAGCTTAGCCCCCGGGGGGGGATCCATATATTTT. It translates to CASSLAPGGGSIYF.

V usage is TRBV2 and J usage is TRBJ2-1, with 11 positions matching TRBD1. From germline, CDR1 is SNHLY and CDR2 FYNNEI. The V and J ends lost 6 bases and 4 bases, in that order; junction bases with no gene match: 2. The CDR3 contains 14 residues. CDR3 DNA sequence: TGTGCCAGCAGGGGACAGGGGGAATACAATGAGCAGTTCTTC. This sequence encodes CASRGQGEYNEQFF. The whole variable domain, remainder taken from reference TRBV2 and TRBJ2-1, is EPEVTQTPSHQVTQMGQEVILRCVPISNHLYFYWYRQILGQKVEFLVSFYNNEISEKSEIFDDQFSVERPDGSNFTLKIRSTKLEDSAMYFCASRGQGEYNEQFFGPGTRLTVL.

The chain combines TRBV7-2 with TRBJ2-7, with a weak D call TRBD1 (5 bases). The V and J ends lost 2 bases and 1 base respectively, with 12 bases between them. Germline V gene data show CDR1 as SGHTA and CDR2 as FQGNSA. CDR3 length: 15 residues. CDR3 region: CASSLSQGLSYEQYF. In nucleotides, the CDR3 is TGTGCCAGCAGCTTAAGCCAGGGTTTGTCCTACGAGCAGTACTTC.

CDR3 protein: CASEGQPSGNTIYF. CDR3 DNA sequence: TGTGCCAGCGAGGGACAGCCTTCTGGAAACACCATATATTTT. J is TRBJ1-3 and V is TRBV2, with TRBD1 matching 7 bases. CDR1 SNHLY and CDR2 FYNNEI come from the germline V gene. This CDR3 has 14 residues. Unmatched junction bases numbered 5, after V lost 8 bases and J lost 1 base. The complete variable domain, with remaining parts taken from reference TRBV2 and TRBJ1-3, reads EPEVTQTPSHQVTQMGQEVILRCVPISNHLYFYWYRQILGQKVEFLVSFYNNEISEKSEIFDDQFSVERPDGSNFTLKIRSTKLEDSAMYFCASEGQPSGNTIYFGEGSWLTVV.